This T cell receptor (beta chain) is drawn from a study of metastatic and nonmetastatic thyroid tumors. Whole-study context: For malignant and benign thyroid patients, tumor or nodule tissue and blood were the sources whose repertoires were compared.

This clone was counted many times. Every patient was untreated before thyroid surgery. The CDR3 has 14 residues. Germline lookup yields CDR1 SGHDT and CDR2 YYEEEE. The ends were cut back, 5 bases at V and 2 bases at J, with 13 bases in the middle. MiXCR re-clonotyped the PCR reads for TCRdb. This sample yields over 15,000 clones, of which approximately 30% are seen a single time; around 12% belongs to the top ten. This chain links TRBV5-6 with TRBJ1-1, with D tentatively TRBD1 (5 bases). Sample: tumor tissue. The clonotype originates from a male donor with papillary thyroid cancer or a benign thyroid nodule (not recorded which). Some clones in this sample may be carry-over from other donors' samples. The CDR3 nucleotides read TGTGCCAGCAGGTTCGGGACCGCCAACACTGAAGCTTTCTTT. Translation: CASRFGTANTEAFF.